The T cell receptor (beta chain) described here comes from a study of T cells in Graves' hyperthyroidism and ophthalmopathy. The overall study: The authors collected peripheral blood at initial diagnosis, before any treatment.

TCR beta CDR3 sequences were amplified from RNA transcripts. First-round RT-PCR with HTBI primers amplified the TCR CDR3 region. TCRdb ran MiXCR on the multiplex PCR reads and lists one entry per CDR3 protein. This table has about 700,000 distinct CDR3 sequences, approximately 14% appearing once. This clonotype was detected only a few times. The CDR3 consists of 16 residues. Per germline, CDR1 KGHSY and CDR2 FQNENV. V gave up 0 bases and J gave up 1 base, with 10 bases separating them. More than 8.5 ml of fresh peripheral blood supplied the PBMCs. Source material: blood. This receptor was identified in a woman between 18 and 29 years old with Graves' hyperthyroidism. The V call is TRBV16, the J call TRBJ1-5; the D is unclear. The CDR3 nucleotides are TGTGCCAGCAGCCAATCCGGGTGGGGAAGCAATCAGCCCCAGCATTTT. It yields the protein CASSQSGWGSNQPQHF. The variable domain in full, completed from reference TRBV16 and TRBJ1-5, reads GEEVAQTPKHLVRGEGQKAKLYCAPIKGHSYVFWYQQVLKNEFKFLISFQNENVFDETGMPKERFSAKCLPNSPCSLEIQATKLEDSAVYFCASSQSGWGSNQPQHFGDGTRLSIL.